Presented here are 19 T cell receptor beta chains from one specimen sequenced in a study of metastatic and nonmetastatic thyroid tumors. All patients reached thyroid surgery having received no treatment beforehand. From the PCR reads, TCRdb re-called clones with MiXCR. The sample holds roughly 25,000 clones, about a quarter seen once. The sequenced sample was blood. Source of these receptors: a male donor with papillary thyroid cancer or a benign thyroid nodule (not recorded which). Some clones in this sample may be carry-over from other donors' samples.

This chain joins TRBV5-1 and TRBJ1-3; D call uncertain. Trimming stripped 2 bases from V and 0 bases from J, with 15 bases between. CDR3 size: 17 residues. CDR1 is SGHRS, CDR2 YFSETQ, per germline. DNA of the CDR3: TGCGCCAGCAGCTTTTACGGGTCGGTGAGCTCTGGAAACACCATATATTTT. Translating it yields CASSFYGSVSSGNTIYF.

V usage is TRBV18 and J usage is TRBJ2-7; 10 bases are a match to TRBD2. Germline assignment: CDR1 KGHSH and CDR2 LQKENI. This CDR3 spans 14 amino acids. Unmatched junction bases numbered 6, after V lost 6 bases and J lost 4 bases. This CDR3 is CASSYLAGEYEQYF. CDR3 nucleotides: TGTGCCAGCTCGTATCTAGCGGGAGAATACGAGCAGTACTTC.

This clone came up many times. CDR3: CASSVGRQGNSPLHF. In DNA, the CDR3 is TGTGCCAGCAGCGTGGGGCGCCAGGGGAATTCACCCCTCCACTTT. V gene TRBV9 combines with J gene TRBJ1-6; D is possibly TRBD1 (6 bases). V was pared by 2 bases and J by 7 bases, with 13 bases between. Per germline, CDR1 SGDLS and CDR2 YYNGEE. This CDR3 has 15 amino acids. Using reference TRBV9 and TRBJ1-6 for the parts outside the CDR3, the full variable domain is DSGVTQTPKHLITATGQRVTLRCSPRSGDLSVYWYQQSLDQGLQFLIQYYNGEERAKGNILERFSAQQFPDLHSELNLSSLELGDSALYFCASSVGRQGNSPLHFGNGTRLTVT.

As concerns this clone: A read error may produce the germline difference seen at one junction end. Other DNA sequences of this sample code for an identical CDR3. The rearrangement links TRBV20-1 to TRBJ2-3; D ambiguous. Germline-derived CDR1 and CDR2 are DFQATT and SNEGSKA (reference sequence). This CDR3 has 11 amino acids. For the CDR3, the DNA is TGCAGTGCTGCCGACGAATGGACGCAGTACTTT. Its protein is CSAADEWTQYF.

This clone has at least ten counts. The V and J genes are TRBV28 and TRBJ1-5; 7 bases align to TRBD1. CDR1 and CDR2 from the germline V gene are MDHEN and SYDVKM. The V gene end was trimmed by 10 bases and the J gene end by 0 bases; junction bases not matched to a gene: 6. This CDR3 comprises 14 residues. CDR3 region: CATKQGYSNQPQHF. The CDR3 DNA follows: TGTGCCACCAAACAGGGGTATAGCAATCAGCCCCAGCATTTT.

By sample share, this clone is medium-sized. The genes are TRBV6-1 and TRBJ2-7, with unresolved D. The CDR3 covers 11 residues. With 3 bases removed from V and 4 bases from J, the gap between germline ends came to 4 bases. Looked up from germline, CDR1 is MNHNS and CDR2 is SASEGT. The CDR3 here is CASSDGYEQYF. In DNA form, the CDR3 reads TGTGCCAGCAGTGACGGATACGAGCAGTACTTC.

The chain uses TRBV27 and TRBJ2-1, with 9 bases identical to TRBD2. The CDR3 runs 18 residues. The V gene's germline CDR1 is MNHEY and CDR2 SMNVEV (reference sequence). The ends lost 3 bases at V and 4 bases at J; junction bases unmatched: 13. The CDR3 nucleotides are TGTGCCAGCAGTTTTGGCCGGGCTAGCGGGGATCCGTACAATGAGCAGTTCTTC. Translation gives CASSFGRASGDPYNEQFF.

The table lists this clone with a count of one. Compared with germline, one end of the junction differs, possibly owing to a read error. The chain employs TRBV5-1 and TRBJ2-1; a possible D gene is TRBD2 (5 bases). Germline V gene sequence: CDR1 SGHRS, CDR2 YFSETQ. This CDR3 comprises 15 residues. This CDR3 is CSSSFNGGRRNEQFF. In DNA, the CDR3 is TGCTCCAGCAGCTTTAATGGCGGGCGTCGGAATGAGCAGTTCTTC.

There are many counts of this clone. This chain links TRBV7-2 with TRBJ2-5; tentative D call: TRBD2 (6 bases). The germline gives CDR1 SGHTA, CDR2 FQGNSA. The CDR3 is made up of 13 amino acids. V shed 2 bases and J shed 5 bases, with 9 bases lying between them. CDR3 protein: CASSLPGGETQYF. The CDR3 bases are TGTGCCAGCAGCTTACCTGGGGGGGAGACCCAGTACTTC.

The chain couples TRBV29-1 to TRBJ1-2; D uncertain. The CDR3 runs to 16 residues. V was pared by 5 bases and J by 0 bases, with 19 bases between. CDR1 is SQVTM and CDR2 is ANQGSEA in the germline V gene. The DNA of the CDR3 is TGCAGCGTTTACGGTGTGGAGGCTGCCACTAACTATGGCTACACCTTC. Its protein product is CSVYGVEAATNYGYTF.

By its share, this clone is medium-sized. The V and J genes are TRBV11-2 and TRBJ2-3; D unclear. This CDR3 region has 13 residues. V was shortened by 8 bases and J by 0 bases, with 9 bases between the two germline ends. Looked up from germline, CDR1 is SGHAT and CDR2 is FQNNGV. CDR3 region: CASQDLSTDTQYF. CDR3 sequence (DNA): TGTGCCAGCCAGGATTTAAGCACAGATACGCAGTATTTT.

The V call is TRBV2, the J call TRBJ2-7, with unresolved D. The germline V gene encodes CDR1 SNHLY and CDR2 FYNNEI. The V and J ends lost 8 bases and 2 bases respectively, with 16 bases between them. The CDR3 sequence is 14 residues long. The DNA of the CDR3 is TGTGCCAGCTCACCCAGCAGCCGCCCCTACGAGCAGTACTTC. Translated, it gives CASSPSSRPYEQYF. Based on the CDR3 plus reference TRBV2 and TRBJ2-7, the full variable domain is EPEVTQTPSHQVTQMGQEVILRCVPISNHLYFYWYRQILGQKVEFLVSFYNNEISEKSEIFDDQFSVERPDGSNFTLKIRSTKLEDSAMYFCASSPSSRPYEQYFGPGTRLTVT.

In the case of this clone: An end of the junction differs from the germline gene, which may be a read error. V gene TRBV7-2 combines with J gene TRBJ1-5, with a weak D call TRBD1 (6 bases). The V gene's germline CDR1 is SGHTA and CDR2 FQGNSA. The CDR3 spans 15 residues. In DNA, the CDR3 is TGTGCAAGCAGCGCTCCGGGGGCGCATGTACAGCCCCAGCATTTT. This sequence encodes CASSAPGAHVQPQHF.

This clone was seen more than once but under ten times. The junction departs from the called germline gene at one end, perhaps through a read error. V and J are TRBV6-2 or TRBV6-3 and TRBJ2-6; no clear D. The CDR3 spans 13 residues. The V gene's germline CDR1 is MNHEY and CDR2 SVGEGT. This chain's CDR3 is CASSVYGSNVLTF. CDR3 in DNA: TGTGCCAGCAGTGTCTATGGGTCCAACGTCCTGACTTTC.

By sample fraction, this clone is medium-sized (0.01 to 0.1%). The chain is built from TRBV12-3 or TRBV12-4 and TRBJ1-6; D is unresolved. The CDR3 has 14 residues. V lost 3 bases and J 8 bases, leaving 11 bases between the germline ends. In nucleotides, the CDR3 is TGTGCCAGCAGTTTTGGTCCCCGAGATTCACCCCTCCACTTT. Its translation is CASSFGPRDSPLHF.

This clone was recorded at least ten times. The V call is TRBV28, the J call TRBJ2-1; D gene unclear. Germline V CDR1 and CDR2: MDHEN, SYDVKM. The CDR3 contains 14 residues. V lost 4 bases, J lost 15 bases, and 22 bases lay in between. Here the CDR3 DNA reads TGTGCCAGCAGTTCCGAGCAGATTCCCTCCCGTGTGTTCTTC. Translated, it gives CASSSEQIPSRVFF.

This clone turned up a few times. V and J are TRBV6-1 and TRBJ1-5; no definite D call. Trimming removed 6 bases at V and 0 bases at J, with 6 bases between. The germline V gene has CDR1 MNHNS and CDR2 SASEGT. The CDR3 consists of 13 residues. This CDR3 is CASRGDSNQPQHF. Written as DNA, the CDR3 is TGTGCCAGCAGAGGAGATAGCAATCAGCCCCAGCATTTT.

V is TRBV2 and J is TRBJ2-2; 7 nucleotides line up with TRBD2. The germline V gene encodes CDR1 SNHLY and CDR2 FYNNEI. The CDR3 runs to 14 residues. V shed 6 bases and J 0 bases; nucleotides not matched to a gene: 1. CDR3 DNA sequence: TGTGCCAGCAGCGGGAGGACGAACACCGGGGAGCTGTTTTTT. This encodes CASSGRTNTGELFF.

This clone was seen only a few times. This chain connects TRBV6-2 or TRBV6-3 to TRBJ2-2; 11 bases align to TRBD2. V trimming: 7 bases; J trimming: 7 bases; junction bases outside the gene matches: 8. CDR1 and CDR2 (germline): MNHEY, SVGEGT. The CDR3 totals 15 residues. In DNA form, the CDR3 reads TGTGCCAGCATACTCACTAGCGGGAGTCTCGGGGAGCTGTTTTTT. The encoded protein is CASILTSGSLGELFF.